This entry features one T cell receptor beta chain sequence. J was trimmed by 3 bases and V by 4 bases; bases with no gene match: 6. Germline CDR1 is SNHLY and CDR2 is FYNNEI. There are 14 residues in the CDR3. cDNA serving as the sequencing template came from extracted, reverse transcribed RNA. This table comes from immunoSEQ multiplex PCR, and its TCRdb copy is limited to in-frame clones, with some not included. The table includes 110,000 to 150,000 clones, 45% to 60% detected once. These data originate in a study of CD8+ T cells in alopecia areata. Treatment meaning: oral pan-JAK inhibitor, 5-10 mg twice daily.

The chain combines TRBV2 with TRBJ2-7; TRBD2 matches at 7 bases. The receptor was derived from a human donor with alopecia areata. This sample comprised CD8+ T cells sorted from blood, obtained at week 4, from a patient treated with tofacitinib. CDR3 sequence reads: CASSVSGDLYEQYF. In nucleotides, the CDR3 is TGTGCCAGCAGTGTAAGCGGGGATCTCTACGAGCAGTACTTC.